These T cell receptor beta chains were read from a single sample in a study of blood T cell repertoires in COVID-19. Clones were sequenced by immunoSEQ multiplex PCR, and TCRdb holds only the in-frame ones, with some missing. The sample has some 150,000 clones; 65% to 90% are singletons. Specimen: peripheral blood. The source is a man between 45 and 60 years old with acute or convalescent COVID-19. Each CDR3 is given with its conserved first and last residue. The D gene is left open where the match is weak. The size entry is marked missing in some rows and otherwise reads once, few, many or a size class.

>TRBV2|TRBD2|TRBJ2-1|-
TGTGCCAGCAGTCGGGATAGCGGGGGGGCCAAACATGAGCAGTTCTTC
CASSRDSGGAKHEQFF
>TRBV7-6|-|TRBJ2-7|few
TGTGCCAGCAGCTTAGTCGGGACAGCGGGAGTAAACGAGCAGTACTTC
CASSLVGTAGVNEQYF
>TRBV4-2|-|TRBJ2-7|-
TGTGCCAGCAGCCAAGATATCGGTCAGGGGCGGCGGTACGAGCAGTACTTC
CASSQDIGQGRRYEQYF
>TRBV7-8|-|TRBJ1-6|-
TGTGCCAGCAGCTCGACCGGGACTCAGAATTCACCCCTCCACTTT
CASSSTGTQNSPLHF
>TRBV11-2|TRBD2|TRBJ2-4|-
TGTGCCAGCAGCTTATTACGGGGGGGCTTGGACATTCAGTACTTC
CASSLLRGGLDIQYF
>TRBV11-3|-|TRBJ2-7|-
TGTGCCAGCAGCTCCCGTTTGGGTAGCGAGACCTACGAGCAGTACTTC
CASSSRLGSETYEQYF
>TRBV15|-|TRBJ2-6|few
TGTGCCACCAGCAGAGATCAGGGGTCTGGGGCCAACGTCCTGACTTTC
CATSRDQGSGANVLTF
>TRBV6-5|TRBD2|TRBJ2-2|-
TGTGCCAGCCAGCGGGAGAGATGGGGGACCGGGGAGCTGTTTTTT
CASQRERWGTGELFF
>TRBV5-6|-|TRBJ1-6|-
TGTGCCAGCAGCTTGGCTTGGACAGCTAATTCACCCCTCCACTTT
CASSLAWTANSPLHF
>TRBV6-2/TRBV6-3|-|TRBJ1-6|few
TGTGCCAGCAGTTACTCGAGGCCGAATTCACCCCTCCACTTT
CASSYSRPNSPLHF
>TRBV9|-|TRBJ2-1|-
TGTGCCAGCAGCGCCGAAGGGGCCGGGGGCAATGAGCAGTTCTTC
CASSAEGAGGNEQFF
>TRBV10-3|-|TRBJ1-4|-
TGTGCCTCCCGAGATGGAACTAATGAAAAACTGTTTTTT
CASRDGTNEKLFF
>TRBV5-1|-|TRBJ1-3|-
TGCGCCAGCAGCTTGGCGGGGGACTACGGAAACACCATATATTTT
CASSLAGDYGNTIYF
>TRBV19|TRBD1|TRBJ1-1|-
TGTGCCAGTAGTATCGGACAGGGGAACACTGAAGCTTTCTTT
CASSIGQGNTEAFF
>TRBV11-2|TRBD1|TRBJ1-5|once
TGTGCCAGCAGCTTAGAGGGGACAGGGTATCAGCCCCAGCATTTT
CASSLEGTGYQPQHF
>TRBV9|-|TRBJ2-5|-
TGTGCCAGCAGCCCCCGTTTGGGTCAGGGGGAGACCCAGTACTTC
CASSPRLGQGETQYF
>TRBV2|-|TRBJ2-5|-
TGTGCCAGCCGGGACTCCCGAGGGGAGACCCAGTACTTC
CASRDSRGETQYF
>TRBV9|TRBD2|TRBJ2-5|-
TGTGCCAGCAGCGTCAGTGCGGCTAGCGGAGACCAAGAGACCCAGTACTTC
CASSVSAASGDQETQYF
>TRBV11-3|TRBD2|TRBJ2-3|-
TGTGCCAGCAGCTCGACACGGACTAGCGGGTCAAACACAGATACGCAGTATTTT
CASSSTRTSGSNTDTQYF
>TRBV2|-|TRBJ1-6|few
TGTGCCAGCAGTCGTGAGGGCGCGGATAATTCACCCCTCCACTTT
CASSREGADNSPLHF
>TRBV28|TRBD1|TRBJ2-7|-
TGTGCCAGCACAGTTCTCGGGACAGGGGGCTACGAGCAGTACTTC
CASTVLGTGGYEQYF
>TRBV18|TRBD2|TRBJ2-7|-
TGTGCCAGCTCACTAGGGACTAGCGGAACCTACGAGCAGTACTTC
CASSLGTSGTYEQYF
>TRBV7-9|-|TRBJ2-7|-
TGTGCCAGCAGCTTTTACGGGGCAGGAGGGAGCGAGCAGTACTTC
CASSFYGAGGSEQYF
>TRBV10-3|-|TRBJ2-7|once
TGTGCCATCACCAGGACAGCTTCAGCCTACGAGCAGTACTTC
CAITRTASAYEQYF
>TRBV27|TRBD2|TRBJ2-7|-
TGTGCCAGCAGTTTTGGGACTAGCGGCTACGAGCAGTACTTC
CASSFGTSGYEQYF
>TRBV5-1|TRBD1|TRBJ2-1|-
TGCGCCAGCAGCTCCGACAGGGCGCAGTTCTTC
CASSSDRAQFF
>TRBV7-9|TRBD1|TRBJ1-1|once
TGTGCCAGCAGCTTGGACAGGGTAGGTGACACTGAAGCTTTCTTT
CASSLDRVGDTEAFF
>TRBV10-1|-|TRBJ2-7|-
TGCGCCAGCAGTGAGGCGACAGGAGCCTACGAGCAGTACTTC
CASSEATGAYEQYF
>TRBV12-3/TRBV12-4|-|TRBJ2-7|many
TGTGCCAGCAGTTTAGGACAGTGGAACGAGCAGTACTTC
CASSLGQWNEQYF
>TRBV24-1|TRBD1|TRBJ2-1|-
TGTGCCACCAGTGATCCCGGGACAGGGGCCTTCTTCTTC
CATSDPGTGAFFF
>TRBV13|TRBD1|TRBJ2-7|-
TGTGCCAGCAGCCAAGGGGACAGGGGAGGGTACGAGCAGTACTTC
CASSQGDRGGYEQYF
>TRBV5-1|-|TRBJ2-7|-
TGCGCCAGCAGCCTGGACGGGAGCTCCTACGAGCAGTACTTC
CASSLDGSSYEQYF
>TRBV11-3|TRBD2|TRBJ2-6|-
TGTGCCAGCAGCCATGGGGGGGCTGGGGCCAACGTCCTGACTTTC
CASSHGGAGANVLTF
>TRBV5-1|-|TRBJ2-7|-
TGCGCCAGCAGCCCCGGACAGAATTCCTACGAGCAGTACTTC
CASSPGQNSYEQYF
>TRBV19|-|TRBJ1-5|once
TGTGCCAGTACCCTCATGAGAAAGCCCCAGCATTTT
CASTLMRKPQHF
>TRBV5-1|TRBD1|TRBJ1-2|-
TGCGCCAGCAGCTTGGCCTCTGGACAGGTTAAATCTATTTACACCTTC
CASSLASGQVKSIYTF
>TRBV28|-|TRBJ2-3|-
TGTGCCAGCAGTAAACTAGGGCCCACAGATACGCAGTATTTT
CASSKLGPTDTQYF
>TRBV11-3|-|TRBJ1-3|-
TGTGCCAGCAGCTTAGGGACTGGCTCTGGAAACACCATATATTTT
CASSLGTGSGNTIYF
>TRBV5-4|-|TRBJ1-2|-
TGTGCCAGCAGCTTCGGCAGGGATGGCTACACCTTC
CASSFGRDGYTF
>TRBV6-1|-|TRBJ1-6|once
TGTGCCAGCAGTGAGTTGGGCAGAAATTCACCCCTCCACTTT
CASSELGRNSPLHF
>TRBV5-5|TRBD1|TRBJ1-5|-
TGTGCCAGCAGCTTGTGGACAGGGGGCAATCAGCCCCAGCATTTT
CASSLWTGGNQPQHF
>TRBV7-2|TRBD1|TRBJ1-2|-
TGTGCCAGCAGCTTATCCCCGGGACAGAAAGGCTACACCTTC
CASSLSPGQKGYTF
>TRBV6-1|TRBD1|TRBJ2-7|-
TGTGCCAGCAGTGAGCAGACAGGGGTAAGCTCCTACGAGCAGTACTTC
CASSEQTGVSSYEQYF
>TRBV30|TRBD2|TRBJ2-7|-
TGTGCCTGGAGTGGTCTAGCGGGAGGTCGTCGCAACGAGCAGTACTTC
CAWSGLAGGRRNEQYF
>TRBV7-9|TRBD1|TRBJ2-7|-
TGTGCCAGCAGCCTTCAATATACAGGGGACCGGAACGAGCAGTACTTC
CASSLQYTGDRNEQYF
>TRBV20-1|-|TRBJ2-1|-
TGCAGTGCTAGTCCGGAACACAGGGACCTCTACGCCGATGAGCAGTTCTTC
CSASPEHRDLYADEQFF
>TRBV6-6|-|TRBJ2-3|few
TGTGCCAGCAGTTACGAGCTCACAGATACGCAGTATTTT
CASSYELTDTQYF
>TRBV20-1|-|TRBJ1-6|-
TGCAGTGCTAGTCTTACAGGTCATAATTCACCCCTCCACTTT
CSASLTGHNSPLHF
>TRBV6-6|-|TRBJ1-6|-
TGTGCCAGTGGAATCGGCCGGAGTTCACCCCTCCACTTT
CASGIGRSSPLHF
>TRBV14|-|TRBJ2-7|-
TGTGCCAGCAGCCCCCTGGGGGGGCGGTCTGGCGAGCAGTACTTC
CASSPLGGRSGEQYF
>TRBV5-6|-|TRBJ2-2|-
TGTGCCAGCAGCTTGGTGCGGGGACGGGACACCGGGGAGCTGTTTTTT
CASSLVRGRDTGELFF
>TRBV7-3|-|TRBJ2-1|-
TGTGCCAGCAGCTTAAGGCAGAACGACAATGAGCAGTTCTTC
CASSLRQNDNEQFF
>TRBV30|TRBD1|TRBJ2-7|few
TGTGCCTGGAGTACACCGGGACAGGGTATATTCGAGCAGTACTTC
CAWSTPGQGIFEQYF
>TRBV7-7|TRBD2|TRBJ2-1|few
TGTGCTAGCAGCCCTTCGAGCGGGGGGTATTCCTACAATGAGCAGTTCTTC
CASSPSSGGYSYNEQFF
>TRBV12-5|-|TRBJ2-7|-
TGTGCTAGTGGTTTGGGGCATTCCTACGAGCAGTACTTC
CASGLGHSYEQYF